The sample holds a few counts of the clone carrying this T cell receptor (beta chain). Antigen unknown. The source of the sample is a study of neurological immune-mediated disorders. Study results and caveats: Expanded clones shared no CDR3 amino acid sequences across subjects, suggesting private repertoires in all groups.

Documented time point: longitudinal time-point 2. The unsorted libraries originated from 2 million PBMCs that had been stored at -80 C. V trimming: 4 bases; J trimming: 4 bases; junction bases outside the gene matches: 5. The CDR3 sequence is 15 residues long. CDR1 is SGHTA, CDR2 FQGNSA, per germline. 5'RACE with 10-nucleotide random UMIs produced the cDNA. From the 5' RACE reads, TCRdb called clonotypes with MiXCR, one entry per CDR3 protein. The data hold about 80,000 distinct CDR3 sequences, with 5.5% to 6.5% observed a single time. This chain links TRBV7-2 with TRBJ2-3, with TRBD1 identical over 10 bases. This TCR came from a woman in her sixties or seventies with multiple sclerosis. Sequenced sample: PBMCs. As DNA, the CDR3 is TGTGCCAGCAGCTCCTCGGGACAGGGGCCAGATACGCAGTATTTT. This gives the protein CASSSSGQGPDTQYF.